The next 6 T cell receptor beta chains were all read from a single sample in a study of cytomegalovirus exposure and HLA in healthy donors. The PCR ran on 60 Vbeta and 13 Jbeta primers. Measured with immunoSEQ multiplex PCR; TCRdb has only the in-frame clones, and not every one. The sample carries 150,000 to 200,000 clones, approximately 70% recorded once. The sequenced material came from PBMCs. These receptors were taken from a man aged 40-49 years in good health and CMV-seropositive.

V is TRBV7-3 and J is TRBJ2-1; 10 bases match TRBD2. The CDR3 spans 15 residues. From germline, CDR1 is SGHTA and CDR2 FQGTGA. V trimming: 4 bases; J trimming: 3 bases; junction bases outside the gene matches: 3. This chain's CDR3 is CASSSPSGGYNEQFF. In DNA, the CDR3 is TGTGCCAGCAGCTCCCCTAGCGGGGGCTACAATGAGCAGTTCTTC.

V usage is TRBV10-3 and J usage is TRBJ2-7, with 11 bases lining up with TRBD1. CDR3 length: 15 amino acids. V was pared by 6 bases and J by 2 bases, with 6 bases of the junction left unmatched. From germline, CDR1 is ENHRY and CDR2 SYGVKD. The CDR3 sequence: CAIRAGTGGTYEQYF. CDR3 in DNA: TGTGCCATCAGAGCCGGGACAGGGGGTACCTACGAGCAGTACTTC.

The genes are TRBV4-3 and TRBJ2-1; D is perhaps TRBD2 (6 bases). Germline V gene lookup returns CDR1 LGHNA and CDR2 YSLEER. This CDR3 has 13 residues. Trimming stripped 1 base from V and 7 bases from J, with 8 bases between. CDR3 coding DNA: TGCGCCAGCAGCCAAGGCGGGGCAAATGAGCAGTTCTTC. Its translation: CASSQGGANEQFF.

J is TRBJ1-1 and V is TRBV4-1, with D unresolved. The V gene's germline CDR1 is MGHRA and CDR2 YSYEKL. V lost 1 base and J lost 1, with 10 bases in between. CDR3 length equals 15 residues. The DNA for the CDR3 is TGCGCCAGCAGCCAAGTACCACAGTCGAACACTGAAGCTTTCTTT. This sequence encodes CASSQVPQSNTEAFF.

Regarding this clone: In the same sample, other DNA sequences code for this CDR3. The rearrangement links TRBV9 to TRBJ2-7; D is perhaps TRBD1 (5 bases). The germline CDR1 and CDR2 sequences are SGDLS and YYNGEE. V was cut by 0 bases and J by 3 bases, with 13 bases left in between. The CDR3 has 15 amino acids. CDR3 in amino acids: CASSVAGTGDYEQYF. In DNA form, the CDR3 reads TGTGCCAGCAGCGTAGCTGGTACAGGAGACTACGAGCAGTACTTC.

The V and J genes are TRBV9 and TRBJ1-4; D ambiguous. Germline V CDR1 and CDR2: SGDLS, YYNGEE. Deletions cut 1 base from V and 8 bases from J, with 12 bases between. This CDR3 comprises 14 residues. The CDR3 here is CASSVSSVGEKLFF. DNA of the CDR3: TGTGCCAGCAGCGTATCTTCGGTCGGGGAAAAACTGTTTTTT.